The T cell receptor beta chain under discussion was sequenced for a study of spatial heterogeneity in lung cancer. As concerns this clonotype: A read error may be the cause here, since a much bigger clone is one base away.

The germline V gene encodes CDR1 DFQATT and CDR2 SNEGSKA (reference sequence). CDR3 length equals 13 residues. Documented time point: sample taken at primary tumor resection. Unsorted tumor, nontumor lung tissue or cryopreserved PBMC supplied the whole RNA. Samples were donated by 72 untreated early-stage non-small cell lung cancer patients. TCRdb re-analysed the 5' RACE reads in MiXCR, keeping a single row per CDR3 protein. The sample has fewer than 55,000 distinct CDR3 sequences; 7.6% are singletons. The sequence derives from a female donor with early-stage non-small cell lung cancer. This material consisted of PBMCs, taken at surgery. V and J are TRBV20-1 and TRBJ2-7; possibly TRBD2 for D (6 bases). The CDR3 DNA is TGCAGTGCTAGTACGTGGGACTCCTACGAGCAGCACTTC. Its protein is CSASTWDSYEQHF.